The next 11 T cell receptor beta chains were all read from a single sample in a study of CD8+CD57+ T cells in acquired aplastic anemia. Genomic DNA, serving as template, underwent TCR beta VDJ and CDR3 profiling. In TCRdb, the reads were re-called with MiXCR into one record per CDR3 protein. The table lists about 220,000 distinct CDR3 sequences, approximately 35% of them singletons. The sequenced material came from sorted CD4+, CD8+, or CD8+CD57+ T cells (not recorded which) from PBMCs. Source of these receptors: a human donor in good health, serving as a control.

Concerning this clonotype: A much bigger clone sits one base away, suggesting this may be a read error. V and J are TRBV19 and TRBJ1-1, with D possibly being TRBD1 (6 bases). From germline, CDR1 is LNHDA and CDR2 SQIVND (reference sequence). The CDR3 sequence is 14 residues long. CDR3 amino acids: CASLRVGGATGAFF. The CDR3 coding sequence is TGTGCCAGTCTTCGCGTAGGGGGGGCCACTGGAGCTTTCTTT.

This clonotype was found many times. The CDR3 nucleotides read TGTGCCAGCAGGGGGGCGAGGGGGCTCTTCGACGAGCAGTACTTC. Protein product: CASRGARGLFDEQYF. V gene TRBV6-1 combines with J gene TRBJ2-7; 7 bases map to TRBD1. V was clipped by 6 bases and J by 5 bases; unmatched bases: 13. Germline V gene data show CDR1 as MNHNS and CDR2 as SASEGT. The CDR3 is 15 residues long.

This clonotype was counted ten times or more. This sequence joins TRBV11-1 and TRBJ1-1; tentatively, D is TRBD1 (6 bases). Per the germline V gene, CDR1 is SGHAT and CDR2 is FQDESV (reference sequence). CDR3 length: 13 amino acids. The V and J ends lost 4 bases and 5 bases respectively, with 11 bases between them. This chain's CDR3 is CASSYAGATEAFF. The CDR3 nucleotides read TGTGCCAGCAGCTACGCAGGGGCGACTGAAGCTTTCTTT.

This clonotype came up many times. The V call is TRBV12-3 or TRBV12-4, the J call TRBJ1-2, with a possible D match to TRBD1 (5 bases). The V end was cut by 6 bases, the J end by 5 bases, with 19 bases between. There are 15 residues in the CDR3. The CDR3 bases are TGTGCCAGCAGGGTTAAGCCGGGACTGGGGTATGGCTACACCTTC. Residues: CASRVKPGLGYGYTF.

The chain employs TRBV7-2 and TRBJ2-3; D gene ambiguous. This CDR3 has 11 residues. V was cut by 4 bases and J by 9 bases, with 8 bases left in between. Germline assignment: CDR1 SGHTA and CDR2 FQGNSA. CDR3 region: CASSWSETQYF. The CDR3 nucleotides read TGTGCCAGCAGCTGGAGCGAAACGCAGTATTTT. Together with reference TRBV7-2 and TRBJ2-3, the CDR3 gives the full variable domain: GAGVSQSPSNKVTEKGKDVELRCDPISGHTALYWYRQSLGQGLEFLIYFQGNSAPDKSGLPSDRFSAERTGGSVSTLTIQRTQQEDSAVYLCASSWSETQYFGPGTRLTVL.

This clonotype was recorded a few times. The chain employs TRBV4-2 and TRBJ2-5, with 10 bases lining up with TRBD2. The germline CDR1 and CDR2 sequences are LGHNA and YNFKEQ. The CDR3 covers 16 residues. V was pared by 2 bases and J by 2 bases, with 5 bases of the junction left unmatched. The CDR3 coding sequence is TGTGCCAGCAGCCAAATGACAGCGGGGGGGCAAGAGACCCAGTACTTC. Its protein product is CASSQMTAGGQETQYF.

There are a few counts of this clonotype. The V and J genes are TRBV5-1 and TRBJ2-1; either TRBD1 or TRBD2 may supply D (6 bases each). Trimming removed 4 bases from V and 12 bases from J, with 20 bases in between. CDR1 is SGHRS, CDR2 YFSETQ, per germline. The CDR3 is made up of 14 amino acids. Here the CDR3 DNA reads TGCGCCAGCAGCCCCCGGGGGCCGCTACAGGCGCAGTTCTTC. Protein sequence: CASSPRGPLQAQFF.

The chain carries TRBV7-2 and TRBJ1-2, with 7 bases that match TRBD1. The CDR3 loop spans 13 amino acids. V shed 3 bases, J shed 8 bases, and the junction held 6 bases outside the gene matches. In germline, CDR1 is SGHTA, CDR2 FQGNSA. For the CDR3, the DNA is TGTGCCAGCAGCTTGACAGGGCCGGGCGGCTACACCTTC. Translating it yields CASSLTGPGGYTF.

This clonotype has a single count. This may be a read error: a much more frequent sequence differs by one nucleotide. The chain combines TRBV24-1 with TRBJ1-1; D not certain. Between the trimmed V and J ends, which lost 12 bases and 2 bases, there was a span of 18 bases. The CDR3 length is 14 residues. CDR1 and CDR2 from the germline V gene are KGHDR and SFDVKD. In DNA form, the CDR3 reads TGTGCCGGCAGTTATGATCGAGCTAACACTGAAGCTTTCTTT. Residues: CAGSYDRANTEAFF.

The chain uses TRBV10-3 and TRBJ2-5; 9 nucleotides agree with TRBD1. Germline V lookup: CDR1 ENHRY, CDR2 SYGVKD. After removal of 4 bases from V and 3 bases from J, the junction contained 9 bases not matched to a gene. CDR3 size: 16 residues. For the CDR3, the DNA is TGTGCCATCAGTGCGGGAGAGACAGGGGGGAAAGAGACCCAGTACTTC. This sequence encodes CAISAGETGGKETQYF.

This clonotype turned up a few times. The chain employs TRBV12-3 or TRBV12-4 and TRBJ1-4, with a possible D match to TRBD1 (5 bases). Trimming took off 2 bases at V and 8 bases at J, with 15 bases between the two ends. The CDR3 totals 15 residues. The CDR3 region has the DNA TGTGCCAGCAGTTTACGGGATCAGGGCACAGAAAAACTGTTTTTT. Translated, it gives CASSLRDQGTEKLFF.